One sample yielded the 31 T cell receptor beta chains listed below, sequenced in a study of chemoradiotherapy in HPV16-positive cancers. The method was immunoSEQ multiplex PCR; TCRdb's version includes in-frame clones alone and lacks a portion of them. The sample lists 25,000 to 40,000 clones, more than 70% occurring once. The sample in question was blood, obtained from a patient who underwent chemoradiotherapy. These receptors all stem from a human donor with HPV-associated anogenital cancer.

The chain has TRBV4-1 and TRBJ2-2, with D unresolved. Per the germline V gene, CDR1 is MGHRA and CDR2 is YSYEKL. This CDR3 has 16 residues. Trimming cost V 1 base and J 1 base, with 10 bases left between them. Here the CDR3 reads CASSQGGFLNTGELFF. CDR3 coding DNA: TGCGCCAGCAGCCAAGGTGGTTTTCTGAACACCGGGGAGCTGTTTTTT.

The J gene is TRBJ1-2, the V gene TRBV6-5; 7 nucleotides line up with TRBD1. Germline values: CDR1 MNHEY, CDR2 SVGAGI. This CDR3 is 15 amino acids long. The trim removed 6 bases at V and 6 bases at J, leaving 13 bases unmatched. CDR3 DNA sequence: TGTGCCAGCAGGCCACCGAGACAGGGAAAGGATGGCTACACCTTC. This codes for CASRPPRQGKDGYTF.

The CDR3 sequence: CASLGQGETQYF. The DNA for the CDR3 is TGTGCCAGCCTCGGGCAGGGGGAGACCCAGTACTTC. V and J are TRBV28 and TRBJ2-5, with D possibly matching TRBD1 (6 bases). Germline CDR1 is MDHEN and CDR2 is SYDVKM. V was shortened by 8 bases and J by 5 bases, with 12 bases between the two germline ends. The CDR3 loop spans 12 amino acids.

The CDR3 loop is CASSRTSGANTGELFF. CDR3 DNA sequence: TGTGCCAGCAGCAGGACTAGCGGGGCGAACACCGGGGAGCTGTTTTTT. V and J are TRBV7-2 and TRBJ2-2, with 12 bases aligning to TRBD2. The ends lost 5 bases at V and 0 bases at J; junction bases unmatched: 1. CDR1 is SGHTA, CDR2 FQGNSA, per germline. The CDR3 is made up of 16 amino acids.

The V call is TRBV13, the J call TRBJ2-1; D is possibly TRBD2 (5 bases). This CDR3 contains 12 residues. The ends were cut back, 2 bases at V and 10 bases at J, with 9 bases in the middle. Germline loops: CDR1 PRHDT, CDR2 FYEKMQ (reference sequence). This CDR3 is CASSLKRAEQFF. As DNA, the CDR3 is TGTGCCAGCAGCTTAAAGAGGGCAGAGCAGTTCTTC.

The chain links TRBV6-1 to TRBJ2-7, with 9 bases matching TRBD1. The CDR3 extends over 14 amino acids. Germline CDR1 is MNHNS and CDR2 is SASEGT. V shed 5 bases, J shed 4 bases, and the junction held 6 bases outside the gene matches. CDR3 sequence: CASSSSGTGYEQYF. CDR3 nucleotides: TGTGCCAGCAGTTCTTCCGGGACAGGGTACGAGCAGTACTTC.

The gene calls are TRBV2 and TRBJ1-6, with a weak D call TRBD1 (5 bases). The ends were cut back, 3 bases at V and 6 bases at J, with 9 bases in the middle. This CDR3 region has 14 residues. Germline V CDR1 and CDR2: SNHLY, FYNNEI. In DNA form, the CDR3 reads TGTGCCAGCAGTGACGGCAGGGCTAATTCACCCCTCCACTTT. This sequence encodes CASSDGRANSPLHF.

As concerns this clone: At one boundary the junction diverges from the germline segment, which might be a read error. The rearrangement uses TRBV5-3 and TRBJ1-2, with a possible D match to TRBD1 (5 bases). TRBV5-3 is an open reading frame whose function is uncertain. This CDR3 is built from 15 residues. CDR3 sequence (DNA): TGTGCCAGCAGCTTGGAGGGGCTTTATATCGATGGCTACACCTTC. Translated: CASSLEGLYIDGYTF.

V gene TRBV13 combines with J gene TRBJ2-1, with D perhaps matching TRBD1 (6 bases). Germline V lookup: CDR1 PRHDT, CDR2 FYEKMQ (reference sequence). The V end lost 0 bases, the J end lost 3 bases, and 9 bases lay between the germline ends. CDR3 length: 15 residues. The CDR3 DNA follows: TGTGCCAGCAGCTTAGGGGACAGACTCTACAATGAGCAGTTCTTC. It yields the protein CASSLGDRLYNEQFF.

There are a few counts of this clone. The chain has TRBV28 and TRBJ2-1; 7 bases are a match to TRBD1. Per germline, CDR1 MDHEN and CDR2 SYDVKM. This CDR3 has 16 residues. With V trimmed by 2 bases and J by 6 bases, 10 bases remained unmatched. The CDR3 spells CASSLPTGRRGNEQFF. The DNA for the CDR3 is TGTGCCAGCAGTTTACCGACAGGGCGAAGAGGCAATGAGCAGTTCTTC.

The chain carries TRBV28 and TRBJ2-7; D perhaps matches TRBD1 (6 bases). The CDR3 loop spans 12 amino acids. V dropped 4 bases and J dropped 8 bases, with 12 bases sitting between them. Looked up from germline, CDR1 is MDHEN and CDR2 is SYDVKM. CDR3 region: CASSSSGQQQYF. The CDR3 coding sequence is TGTGCCAGCAGTTCCTCAGGACAGCAGCAGTACTTC.

CDR3 DNA: TGCGCCAGCAGCACGGTGGGACTACTTAATTCACCCCTCCACTTT. It translates to CASSTVGLLNSPLHF. The rearrangement links TRBV5-1 to TRBJ1-6; possibly TRBD1 for D (5 bases). V lost 4 bases and J 6 bases, leaving 14 bases between the germline ends. The CDR3 has 15 residues. Germline loops: CDR1 SGHRS, CDR2 YFSETQ.

The chain recombines TRBV11-2 with TRBJ2-7; 7 bases are a match to TRBD1. Germline V gene sequence: CDR1 SGHAT, CDR2 FQNNGV. V gave up 5 bases and J gave up 7 bases; unmatched junction bases: 17. The CDR3 totals 16 residues. The CDR3 loop reads CASSQPGTAGKREQYF. In nucleotides, the CDR3 is TGTGCCAGCAGCCAGCCTGGGACAGCCGGAAAAAGAGAGCAGTACTTC.

The chain combines TRBV4-2 with TRBJ2-2, with D unclear. Per the germline V gene, CDR1 is LGHNA and CDR2 is YNFKEQ. The CDR3 runs 14 residues. Trimming removed 0 bases from V and 7 bases from J, with 9 bases in between. This CDR3 is CASSQDSRVGELFF. CDR3 nucleotide sequence: TGTGCCAGCAGCCAAGATAGTAGGGTCGGGGAGCTGTTTTTT.

CDR3 sequence: CASSQTGTGLYGYTF. The CDR3 DNA reads as TGTGCCAGCAGTCAAACCGGGACAGGTTTATATGGCTACACCTTC. This chain joins TRBV6-4 and TRBJ1-2, with 8 bases that match TRBD1. V gave up 5 bases and J gave up 5 bases; unmatched junction bases: 10. The CDR3 runs 15 residues. Germline CDR1 and CDR2: MRHNA and SNTAGT.

This clone was picked up a small number of times. For the CDR3, the DNA is TGCGCCAGCAGCTTTTACCGGGAGTCCACCGGGGAGCTGTTTTTT. Amino acid sequence: CASSFYRESTGELFF. The chain combines TRBV5-1 with TRBJ2-2; perhaps TRBD2 as D (6 bases). This CDR3 contains 15 residues. Trimming took 2 bases from V and 4 from J, leaving 12 bases between them. CDR1 and CDR2 from the germline V gene are SGHRS and YFSETQ. Full variable domain (outside the CDR3, taken from reference TRBV5-1 and TRBJ2-2): KAGVTQTPRYLIKTRGQQVTLSCSPISGHRSVSWYQQTPGQGLQFLFEYFSETQRNKGNFPGRFSGRQFSNSRSEMNVSTLELGDSALYLCASSFYRESTGELFFGEGSRLTVL.

The gene calls are TRBV27 and TRBJ1-1; TRBD1 matches at 10 bases. Germline assignment: CDR1 MNHEY and CDR2 SMNVEV (reference sequence). V shed 5 bases, J shed 11 bases, and the junction held 5 bases outside the gene matches. This CDR3 has 12 amino acids. CDR3 DNA sequence: TGTGCCAGCAGTACCCCGGGACAGGGGGCTTTCTTT. Translating it yields CASSTPGQGAFF.

The chain employs TRBV30 and TRBJ2-3, with D unclear. With 2 bases removed from V and 5 bases from J, the gap between germline ends came to 11 bases. Germline V gene data show CDR1 as GTSNPN and CDR2 as SVGIG (reference sequence). This CDR3 region has 13 residues. The CDR3 protein is CAWSIEPRDTQYF. The CDR3 DNA sequence: TGTGCCTGGAGTATTGAGCCGAGAGATACGCAGTATTTT.

The V and J genes are TRBV5-6 and TRBJ1-1; D unclear. Trimming left V 6 bases short and J 4 bases short, with 13 bases between. Germline CDR1 SGHDT, CDR2 YYEEEE. CDR3 size: 13 residues. The CDR3: CASTRSGLTEAFF. Written as DNA, the CDR3 is TGTGCCAGCACCCGCTCCGGGCTCACTGAAGCTTTCTTT.

V gene TRBV12-5 combines with J gene TRBJ1-5, with a weak D call TRBD1 (5 bases). The germline V gene has CDR1 LGHNT and CDR2 FRNRAP. Trimming stripped 0 bases from V and 0 bases from J, with 24 bases between. This CDR3 has 21 residues. The CDR3 sequence: CASGLVRSQGPPHYSNQPQHF. The DNA for the CDR3 is TGTGCTAGTGGTTTGGTACGGTCCCAGGGCCCCCCCCATTATAGCAATCAGCCCCAGCATTTT.

In its sample, this clone was seen a few times. The gene calls are TRBV7-9 and TRBJ2-2, with D possibly being TRBD1 or TRBD2 (6 bases each). V lost 6 bases, J lost 0 bases, and 14 bases lay in between. This CDR3 region has 16 residues. Per germline, CDR1 SEHNR and CDR2 FQNEAQ (reference sequence). CDR3 bases: TGTGCCAGCAGTCATGGGGGGCTAGCGAACACCGGGGAGCTGTTTTTT. Its protein is CASSHGGLANTGELFF.

The genes are TRBV4-1 and TRBJ1-1, with no clear D. Trimming took off 2 bases at V and 3 bases at J, with 4 bases between the two ends. Germline CDR1 MGHRA, CDR2 YSYEKL. The CDR3 has 12 residues. The CDR3 DNA reads TGCGCCAGCAGCCAATCCTACACTGAAGCTTTCTTT. Translating it yields CASSQSYTEAFF.

The sample holds one count of this clone. The rearrangement uses TRBV6-1 and TRBJ1-4; possible D gene TRBD1, 6 bases. Per germline, CDR1 MNHNS and CDR2 SASEGT. This CDR3 region has 15 residues. Trimming removed 3 bases from V and 7 bases from J, with 15 bases in between. CDR3 region: CASSDLGGASEKLFF. The DNA of the CDR3 is TGTGCCAGCAGTGATTTGGGGGGGGCAAGTGAAAAACTGTTTTTT.

The chain uses TRBV28 and TRBJ2-3; 8 nucleotides line up with TRBD2. The trim removed 3 bases at V and 5 bases at J, leaving 7 bases unmatched. CDR3 length equals 15 residues. CDR1 and CDR2 (germline): MDHEN, SYDVKM. The CDR3 sequence is CASSLGGRNGDTQYF. For the CDR3, the DNA is TGTGCCAGCAGTTTGGGCGGGAGGAATGGAGATACGCAGTATTTT.

The chain couples TRBV6-6 to TRBJ1-5; D not resolved. Germline CDR1 MNHNY, CDR2 SVGAGI (reference sequence). The CDR3 contains 14 residues. V lost 6 bases, J lost 2 bases, and 11 bases lay in between. CDR3 sequence reads: CASRTRRGNQPQHF. The CDR3 DNA reads as TGTGCCAGCAGGACTAGAAGGGGCAATCAGCCCCAGCATTTT.

The rearrangement joins TRBV5-1 to TRBJ2-7, with TRBD2 matching over 13 bases. V was pared by 4 bases and J by 2 bases, with 6 bases of the junction left unmatched. The CDR3 totals 16 residues. Germline-derived CDR1 and CDR2 are SGHRS and YFSETQ. The CDR3 nucleotides read TGCGCCAGCAGCAAAGGACTAGCGGGAGTTACCTACGAGCAGTACTTC. This codes for CASSKGLAGVTYEQYF. The full variable domain, its missing parts supplied by reference TRBV5-1 and TRBJ2-7, is KAGVTQTPRYLIKTRGQQVTLSCSPISGHRSVSWYQQTPGQGLQFLFEYFSETQRNKGNFPGRFSGRQFSNSRSEMNVSTLELGDSALYLCASSKGLAGVTYEQYFGPGTRLTVT.

This rearrangement joins TRBV29-1 to TRBJ1-3, with a weak D call TRBD1 (5 bases). The CDR3 totals 12 residues. Germline V gene lookup returns CDR1 SQVTM and CDR2 ANQGSEA. The V and J ends lost 3 bases and 8 bases respectively, with 11 bases between them. Here the CDR3 reads CSVDQGLDTIYF. CDR3 coding DNA: TGCAGCGTTGACCAGGGTTTGGACACCATATATTTT.

The rearrangement links TRBV30 to TRBJ1-2, with 7 bases aligning to TRBD1. V dropped 3 bases and J dropped 6; count of bases not matched to a gene: 7. This CDR3 has 13 amino acids. In germline, CDR1 is GTSNPN, CDR2 SVGIG (reference sequence). Here the CDR3 DNA reads TGTGCCTGGAGCGACAGGGCTCTACATGGCTACACCTTC. Translated, it gives CAWSDRALHGYTF.

The V call is TRBV29-1, the J call TRBJ1-2; D remains unclear. CDR1 SQVTM and CDR2 ANQGSEA come from the germline V gene. This CDR3 has 13 amino acids. V dropped 5 bases and J dropped 5 bases, with 15 bases sitting between them. The CDR3 is CSVPDERRYGYTF. In nucleotides, the CDR3 is TGCAGCGTTCCGGACGAGCGAAGATATGGCTACACCTTC.

This chain links TRBV4-2 with TRBJ2-5; 14 bases are shared with TRBD2. The J segment lost 5 bases and the V segment lost 1 base, leaving 6 bases of the junction unmatched. The CDR3 length is 17 residues. Germline assignment: CDR1 LGHNA and CDR2 YNFKEQ. CDR3 DNA: TGTGCCAGCAGCCAAGGCGACGGGACTAGCGGGAGTGAGACCCAGTACTTC. Protein product: CASSQGDGTSGSETQYF.

The J gene is TRBJ2-7, the V gene TRBV27; D not resolved. The length of the CDR3 is 15 residues. V was pared by 6 bases and J by 3 bases, with 18 bases between. The germline CDR1 and CDR2 sequences are MNHEY and SMNVEV (reference sequence). CDR3 sequence (DNA): TGTGCCAGCAGGGCCGGTGGGGATGTTCTCTACGAGCAGTACTTC. Its protein is CASRAGGDVLYEQYF.